What follows is one T cell receptor beta chain and its context. Its antigen is unknown. Positive CCR7 selection of CD45RO-negative cells yielded the naive CD8 cells, and terminally differentiated effector memory CD45RA+ cells were excluded. These data come from a study of shared clonotypes between healthy human individuals. The study, taken as a whole, reports: Incompleteness in sorted-subset sequencing, despite large depth, was shown by rarefaction.

V gave up 6 bases and J gave up 6 bases, with 16 bases separating them. This CDR3 is 14 amino acids long. Germline CDR1 reads SGHDT; CDR2 reads YYEEEE. Sequencing used immunoSEQ multiplex PCR; TCRdb keeps in-frame clones, though not all of them. The data show more than 2 million clones, with about 93% seen just once and 1.5% to 2% held by the top ten. The sample comprised naive CD8+ T cells from PBMCs. This chain uses TRBV5-6 with TRBJ2-1; D is undetermined. The sequence derives from a man aged 18 to 29 in good health. Some clones in this sample may be carry-over from other donors' samples. CDR3 in DNA: TGTGCCAGCACCCGCTGGGGTGGTCGCAATGAGCAGTTCTTC. This translates into CASTRWGGRNEQFF.